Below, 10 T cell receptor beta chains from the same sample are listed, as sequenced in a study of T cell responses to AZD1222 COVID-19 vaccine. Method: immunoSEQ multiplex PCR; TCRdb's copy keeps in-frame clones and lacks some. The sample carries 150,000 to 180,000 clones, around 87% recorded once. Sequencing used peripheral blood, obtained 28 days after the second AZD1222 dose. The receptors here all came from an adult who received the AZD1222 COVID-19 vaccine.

The CDR3 protein is CASSVTSGRALGTGELFF. For the CDR3, the DNA is TGTGCCAGCAGCGTTACTAGCGGGAGGGCCCTCGGCACCGGGGAGCTGTTTTTT. This sequence joins TRBV9 and TRBJ2-2; TRBD2 matches at 13 bases. Germline V gene data show CDR1 as SGDLS and CDR2 as YYNGEE. V lost 2 bases and J lost 4; bases outside the gene matches: 8. The CDR3 sequence is 18 residues long.

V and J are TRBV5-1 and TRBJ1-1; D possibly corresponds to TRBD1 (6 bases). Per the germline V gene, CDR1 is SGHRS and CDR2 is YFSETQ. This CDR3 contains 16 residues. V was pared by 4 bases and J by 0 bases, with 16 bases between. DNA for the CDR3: TGCGCCAGCAGCCCAAGGGCCGGACAGCTGAACACTGAAGCTTTCTTT. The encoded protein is CASSPRAGQLNTEAFF.

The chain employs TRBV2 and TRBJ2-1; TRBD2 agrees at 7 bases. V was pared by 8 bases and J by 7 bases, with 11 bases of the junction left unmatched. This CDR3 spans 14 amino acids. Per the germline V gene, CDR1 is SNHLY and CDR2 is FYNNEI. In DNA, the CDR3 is TGTGCCAGCTCTGAGAGGACTAGTCGAAATGAGCAGTTCTTC. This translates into CASSERTSRNEQFF. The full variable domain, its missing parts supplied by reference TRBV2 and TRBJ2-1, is EPEVTQTPSHQVTQMGQEVILRCVPISNHLYFYWYRQILGQKVEFLVSFYNNEISEKSEIFDDQFSVERPDGSNFTLKIRSTKLEDSAMYFCASSERTSRNEQFFGPGTRLTVL.

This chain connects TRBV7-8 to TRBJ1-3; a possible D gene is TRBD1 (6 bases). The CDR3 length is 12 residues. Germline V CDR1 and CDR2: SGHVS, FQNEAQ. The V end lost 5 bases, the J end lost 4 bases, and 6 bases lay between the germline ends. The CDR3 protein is CASSQGGNTIYF. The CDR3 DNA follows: TGTGCCAGCAGCCAGGGGGGAAACACCATATATTTT.

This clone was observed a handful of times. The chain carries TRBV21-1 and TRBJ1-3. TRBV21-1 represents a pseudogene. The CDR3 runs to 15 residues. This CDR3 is CASSIRAYLGNTIYF. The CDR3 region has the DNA TGTGCCAGCAGCATTAGGGCCTACCTTGGAAACACCATATATTTT.

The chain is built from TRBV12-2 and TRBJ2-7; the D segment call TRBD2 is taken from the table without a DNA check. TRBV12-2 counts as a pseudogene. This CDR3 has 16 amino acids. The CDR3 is CASRLGLSSGSYEQYF. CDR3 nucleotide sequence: TGTGCAAGTCGCTTAGGCTTATCTAGCGGTTCCTACGAGCAGTACTTC.

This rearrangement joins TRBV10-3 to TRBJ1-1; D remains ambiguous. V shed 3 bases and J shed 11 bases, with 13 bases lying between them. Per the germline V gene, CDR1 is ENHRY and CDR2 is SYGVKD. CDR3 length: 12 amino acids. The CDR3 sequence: CAISDRGFRAFF. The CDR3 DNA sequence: TGTGCCATCAGTGATCGAGGGTTTCGGGCTTTCTTT.

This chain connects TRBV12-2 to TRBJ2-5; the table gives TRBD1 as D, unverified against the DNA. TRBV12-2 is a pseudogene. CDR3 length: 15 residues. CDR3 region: CASRLEWRQGETQYF. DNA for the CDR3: TGTGCAAGTCGCTTAGAGTGGCGGCAGGGGGAGACCCAGTACTTC.

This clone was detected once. The CDR3, as DNA: TGTGCCAGCTCAGCCCAAGAGACCCAGTACTTC. Translated, it gives CASSAQETQYF. V usage is TRBV18 and J usage is TRBJ2-5; D is unresolved. The germline gives CDR1 KGHSH, CDR2 LQKENI. This CDR3 region has 11 residues. Deletions cut 5 bases from V and 1 base from J, with 2 bases between.

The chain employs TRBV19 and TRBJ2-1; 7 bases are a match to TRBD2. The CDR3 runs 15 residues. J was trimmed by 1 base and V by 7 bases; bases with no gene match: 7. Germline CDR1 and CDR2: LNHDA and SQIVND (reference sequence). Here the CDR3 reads CASTRAGVSYNEQFF. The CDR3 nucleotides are TGTGCCAGTACTAGGGCGGGAGTATCCTACAATGAGCAGTTCTTC.